The source of this TCR beta chain is a study of T cells in Graves' hyperthyroidism and ophthalmopathy. Study context: At initial diagnosis, before any treatment had begun, peripheral blood was obtained. Whole-study findings and limits: Expanded thyroid clonotypes (above 0.001) were mostly also found in blood.

From RNA transcripts, TCR beta CDR3 regions were amplified. The HTBI primer set drove a first-round RT-PCR of the TCR CDR3. From the multiplex PCR reads, TCRdb called clonotypes with MiXCR, one entry per CDR3 protein. The profile shows under 250,000 distinct CDR3 sequences, approximately 25% of them singletons. The sample holds many counts of this clonotype. Its antigen is unknown. CDR3 length: 11 amino acids. CDR1 and CDR2 from the germline V gene are MNHNS and SASEGT. V lost 6 bases and J lost 9, with 11 bases in between. Duration under 3 months, a NOSPECS grade of at least 4, and a Clinical Activity Score of at least 3 characterized the ophthalmopathy patients. Reasons for excluding patients were uncontrolled infection, other autoimmune disease, pregnancy or lactation.

The rearrangement links TRBV6-1 to TRBJ2-5, with no clear D. The TCR sequence derives from a woman between 40 and 50 years old with Graves' ophthalmopathy. Input material: blood. The CDR3 sequence: CASSDSRAQYF. CDR3 coding DNA: TGTGCCAGCAGCGATAGTCGGGCCCAGTACTTC.